These 22 T cell receptor beta chains were all obtained from the same sample, sequenced in a study of PD-L1 blockade in urothelial cancer. TCRdb's table, derived via immunoSEQ multiplex PCR, lists solely in-frame clones and lacks some. The repertoire consists of fewer than 50,000 clones, with nearly 90% occurring once and the leading ten covering approximately 7.1%. The source was PBMCs, collected around atezolizumab (anti-PD-L1) treatment. Source of these receptors: a man aged 55-75 years with urothelial cancer.

This chain uses TRBV7-3 with TRBJ2-2, with no clear D. The CDR3 is 13 residues long. Trimming took off 2 bases at V and 7 bases at J, with 8 bases between the two ends. CDR1 is SGHTA, CDR2 FQGTGA, per germline. CDR3 in amino acids: CASSLGPLGELFF. As DNA, the CDR3 is TGTGCCAGCAGCTTAGGGCCTCTCGGGGAGCTGTTTTTT.

This clone was seen just once. V gene TRBV25-1 combines with J gene TRBJ1-1; perhaps TRBD1 as D (5 bases). CDR3 length: 13 residues. CDR1 and CDR2 from the germline V gene are MGHDK and SYGVNS. The V and J ends lost 8 bases and 2 bases respectively, with 12 bases between them. For the CDR3, the DNA is TGTGCCAGCGGCGGGACCAGTAACACTGAAGCTTTCTTT. It translates to CASGGTSNTEAFF.

This chain uses TRBV19 with TRBJ2-3; D is ambiguous. The CDR3 totals 15 residues. Between the trimmed V and J ends, which lost 4 bases and 2 bases, there was a span of 13 bases. The V gene's germline CDR1 is LNHDA and CDR2 SQIVND (reference sequence). In DNA, the CDR3 is TGTGCCAGTAGTAAGCGCCCCCTCCTCACAGATACGCAGTATTTT. Protein: CASSKRPLLTDTQYF.

This chain joins TRBV27 and TRBJ2-7, with 8 bases identical to TRBD1. Germline V gene lookup returns CDR1 MNHEY and CDR2 SMNVEV (reference sequence). This CDR3 is 15 amino acids long. J gave up 3 bases and V 3 bases, and 7 bases lay outside the gene matches. CDR3 residues: CASSLQSGGRYEQYF. The CDR3 DNA follows: TGTGCCAGCAGTTTGCAATCAGGGGGCCGCTACGAGCAGTACTTC.

This chain uses TRBV5-1 with TRBJ2-3; TRBD1 is a possible D gene (6 bases). CDR3 size: 19 residues. Trimming removed 4 bases at V and 0 bases at J, with 24 bases between. CDR1 and CDR2 (germline): SGHRS, YFSETQ. CDR3 amino acids: CASSDTTEGHRSSTDTQYF. CDR3 DNA: TGCGCCAGCAGCGACACCACCGAGGGACACAGATCTAGCACAGATACGCAGTATTTT.

V and J are TRBV19 and TRBJ2-7, with 14 bases aligning to TRBD2. This CDR3 is built from 17 residues. V dropped 4 bases and J dropped 1; count of bases not matched to a gene: 6. Germline V lookup: CDR1 LNHDA, CDR2 SQIVND (reference sequence). The CDR3 DNA reads TGTGCCAGTAGTACCGGGGGACTAGCGGGGGATTCCTACGAGCAGTACTTC. Amino acid sequence: CASSTGGLAGDSYEQYF.

The rearrangement links TRBV5-1 to TRBJ2-2; D unresolved. V dropped 4 bases and J dropped 0 bases, with 7 bases sitting between them. Germline values: CDR1 SGHRS, CDR2 YFSETQ. The CDR3 has 14 residues. The CDR3 region has the DNA TGCGCCAGCAGCCCGGGTCCGAACACCGGGGAGCTGTTTTTT. This sequence encodes CASSPGPNTGELFF. The full variable domain, rest sourced from reference TRBV5-1 and TRBJ2-2, is KAGVTQTPRYLIKTRGQQVTLSCSPISGHRSVSWYQQTPGQGLQFLFEYFSETQRNKGNFPGRFSGRQFSNSRSEMNVSTLELGDSALYLCASSPGPNTGELFFGEGSRLTVL.

The count of this clone is one. The chain combines TRBV9 with TRBJ2-5; 10 nucleotides match TRBD2. Germline loops: CDR1 SGDLS, CDR2 YYNGEE. V trimming: 1 base; J trimming: 5 bases; junction bases outside the gene matches: 5. The CDR3 covers 15 residues. The CDR3: CASSVLAGARETQYF. Here the CDR3 DNA reads TGTGCCAGCAGCGTACTAGCGGGGGCGAGGGAGACCCAGTACTTC.

The V call is TRBV28, the J call TRBJ1-1, with 9 nucleotides matching TRBD1. The V and J ends lost 6 bases and 1 base, in that order; junction bases with no gene match: 6. The CDR3 consists of 15 residues. From germline, CDR1 is MDHEN and CDR2 SYDVKM. DNA of the CDR3: TGTGCCAGCAGGGGGACAGGGTTCACGAACACTGAAGCTTTCTTT. Amino acid sequence: CASRGTGFTNTEAFF. The full variable domain, in which reference TRBV28 and TRBJ1-1 provide the parts outside the CDR3, is DVKVTQSSRYLVKRTGEKVFLECVQDMDHENMFWYRQDPGLGLRLIYFSYDVKMKEKGDIPEGYSVSREKKERFSLILESASTNQTSMYLCASRGTGFTNTEAFFGQGTRLTVV.

V gene TRBV9 combines with J gene TRBJ2-1; TRBD1 agrees at 9 bases. Trimming at V came to 4 bases and at J to 3 bases, leaving 14 bases not matched to a gene. Germline loops: CDR1 SGDLS, CDR2 YYNGEE. This CDR3 has 18 amino acids. The chain's CDR3 is CASSTPRRTGDRYNEQFF. CDR3 DNA sequence: TGTGCCAGCAGCACACCGCGTAGGACAGGGGATCGCTACAATGAGCAGTTCTTC.

The V and J genes are TRBV30 and TRBJ2-3, with 10 bases matching TRBD2. Germline CDR1 and CDR2: GTSNPN and SVGIG (reference sequence). This CDR3 has 15 residues. After removal of 1 base from V and 7 bases from J, the junction contained 8 bases not matched to a gene. This CDR3 is CAWSGSGGAFHTQYF. The CDR3 nucleotides read TGTGCCTGGAGTGGAAGCGGGGGGGCCTTCCATACGCAGTATTTT.

The genes are TRBV5-1 and TRBJ2-5; TRBD2 matches at 7 bases. The germline V gene encodes CDR1 SGHRS and CDR2 YFSETQ. With 3 bases clipped from V and 0 bases from J, the junction kept 5 bases outside the gene matches. The CDR3 sequence is 15 residues long. The CDR3 spells CASSWLAGDQETQYF. CDR3 coding DNA: TGCGCCAGCAGCTGGCTTGCGGGGGACCAAGAGACCCAGTACTTC.

This clone has a single count. The genes are TRBV5-1 and TRBJ1-6; 8 nucleotides agree with TRBD1. Germline lookup yields CDR1 SGHRS and CDR2 YFSETQ. The CDR3 length is 15 residues. The ends lost 3 bases at V and 6 bases at J; junction bases unmatched: 5. The CDR3 nucleotides read TGCGCCAGCAGCTGGGGACAGGACGGTAATTCACCCCTCCACTTT. Its translation: CASSWGQDGNSPLHF.

The J gene is TRBJ2-7, the V gene TRBV6-5; D gene uncertain. The germline V and J ends were trimmed by 5 bases and 2 bases, with 13 bases remaining between them. The CDR3 sequence is 14 residues long. CDR1 is MNHEY, CDR2 SVGAGI, per germline. The CDR3 spells CASSNRFGPYEQYF. CDR3 DNA: TGTGCCAGCAGTAACCGCTTTGGCCCCTACGAGCAGTACTTC.

This clone was counted a single time. The gene calls are TRBV19 and TRBJ2-7; 10 bases are a match to TRBD1. The J segment lost 7 bases and the V segment lost 5 bases, leaving 8 bases of the junction unmatched. CDR3 length: 14 residues. CDR1 is LNHDA, CDR2 SQIVND, per germline (reference sequence). CDR3 in DNA: TGTGCCAGTAGTCCAGGACAGGGGGTGGGGGAGCAGTACTTC. It specifies CASSPGQGVGEQYF.

This clone came up a few times. V gene TRBV5-1 combines with J gene TRBJ2-2, with 9 bases matching TRBD2. J lost 6 bases, V lost 1 base, and 13 bases had no gene match. The CDR3 sequence is 18 residues long. In germline, CDR1 is SGHRS, CDR2 YFSETQ. CDR3 sequence (DNA): TGCGCCAGCAGCTTGAGAGCGGGGGGCAAACTGTGGGCCGGGGAGCTGTTTTTT. Amino acid sequence: CASSLRAGGKLWAGELFF.

V usage is TRBV30 and J usage is TRBJ1-2, with D hard to call. From germline, CDR1 is GTSNPN and CDR2 SVGIG (reference sequence). Trimming shortened V by 1 base and J by 3 bases, and 9 bases separated the two germline ends. The CDR3 totals 13 residues. In nucleotides, the CDR3 is TGTGCCTGGAGTGCCGGGGAGGACTATGGCTACACCTTC. It yields the protein CAWSAGEDYGYTF.

The chain recombines TRBV7-2 with TRBJ2-3, with D perhaps TRBD1 (6 bases). The CDR3 runs to 15 residues. Germline CDR1 is SGHTA and CDR2 is FQGNSA. Trimming shortened V by 1 base and J by 4 bases, and 12 bases separated the two germline ends. In nucleotides, the CDR3 is TGTGCCAGCAGCTTAGGGACAGTGGGGCCAGATACGCAGTATTTT. Protein: CASSLGTVGPDTQYF. Together with reference TRBV7-2 and TRBJ2-3, the CDR3 gives the full variable domain: GAGVSQSPSNKVTEKGKDVELRCDPISGHTALYWYRQSLGQGLEFLIYFQGNSAPDKSGLPSDRFSAERTGGSVSTLTIQRTQQEDSAVYLCASSLGTVGPDTQYFGPGTRLTVL.

This rearrangement joins TRBV5-1 to TRBJ1-2; 12 nucleotides line up with TRBD1. CDR1 and CDR2 from the germline V gene are SGHRS and YFSETQ. J lost 5 bases, V lost 3 bases, and 11 bases had no gene match. This CDR3 is 17 amino acids long. The CDR3 coding sequence is TGCGCCAGCAGCTCCGCCGGGACAGGGGGCGCGGGGTATGGCTACACCTTC. As protein: CASSSAGTGGAGYGYTF. Full variable domain (rest looked up from reference TRBV5-1 and TRBJ1-2): KAGVTQTPRYLIKTRGQQVTLSCSPISGHRSVSWYQQTPGQGLQFLFEYFSETQRNKGNFPGRFSGRQFSNSRSEMNVSTLELGDSALYLCASSSAGTGGAGYGYTFGSGTRLTVV.

This rearrangement joins TRBV25-1 to TRBJ1-1, with TRBD1 as a possible D gene (5 bases). Trimming shortened V by 2 bases and J by 3 bases, and 13 bases separated the two germline ends. Germline V lookup: CDR1 MGHDK, CDR2 SYGVNS. This CDR3 region has 15 residues. CDR3 nucleotide sequence: TGTGCCAGCAGTGAAGGGCCGGGAGGGGACACTGAAGCTTTCTTT. Translating it yields CASSEGPGGDTEAFF.

This chain links TRBV30 with TRBJ2-7; 8 nucleotides align to TRBD1. The CDR3 covers 19 residues. Germline CDR1 GTSNPN, CDR2 SVGIG (reference sequence). V trimming: 0 bases; J trimming: 5 bases; junction bases outside the gene matches: 21. CDR3 coding DNA: TGTGCCTGGAGTGTTGAGTACTCGTTGACGGGACAGGCAATAAACGAGCAGTACTTC. This gives the protein CAWSVEYSLTGQAINEQYF.

V and J are TRBV7-2 and TRBJ2-3; 8 nucleotides agree with TRBD2. Germline V gene lookup returns CDR1 SGHTA and CDR2 FQGNSA. Trimming at V came to 1 base and at J to 6 bases, leaving 6 bases not matched to a gene. This CDR3 comprises 15 residues. Here the CDR3 reads CASSLGGTSKDTQYF. The CDR3 bases are TGTGCCAGCAGCTTAGGAGGGACTAGTAAGGATACGCAGTATTTT.